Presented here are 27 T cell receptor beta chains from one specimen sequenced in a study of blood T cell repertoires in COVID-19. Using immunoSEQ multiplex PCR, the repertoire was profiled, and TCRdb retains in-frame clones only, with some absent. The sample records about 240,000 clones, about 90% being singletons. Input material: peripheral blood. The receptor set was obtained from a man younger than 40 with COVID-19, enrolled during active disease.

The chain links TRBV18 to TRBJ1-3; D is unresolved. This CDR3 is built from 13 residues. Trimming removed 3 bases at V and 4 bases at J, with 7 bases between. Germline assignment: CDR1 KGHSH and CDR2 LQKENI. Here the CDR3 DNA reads TGTGCCAGCTCACCGTCGCAGGGAAACACCATATATTTT. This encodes CASSPSQGNTIYF.

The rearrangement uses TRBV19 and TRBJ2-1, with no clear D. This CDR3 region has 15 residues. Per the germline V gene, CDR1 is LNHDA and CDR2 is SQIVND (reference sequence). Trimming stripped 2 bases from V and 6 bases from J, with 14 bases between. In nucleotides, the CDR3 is TGTGCCAGTAGTATAAAGGCTGGTGAGGTCAATGAGCAGTTCTTC. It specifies CASSIKAGEVNEQFF.

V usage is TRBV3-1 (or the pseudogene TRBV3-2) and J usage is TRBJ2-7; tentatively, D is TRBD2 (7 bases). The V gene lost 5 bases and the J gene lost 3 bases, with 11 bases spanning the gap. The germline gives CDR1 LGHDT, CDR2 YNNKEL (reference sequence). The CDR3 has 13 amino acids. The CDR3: CASSRGTIYEQYF. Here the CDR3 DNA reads TGTGCCAGCAGCAGGGGGACTATCTACGAGCAGTACTTC.

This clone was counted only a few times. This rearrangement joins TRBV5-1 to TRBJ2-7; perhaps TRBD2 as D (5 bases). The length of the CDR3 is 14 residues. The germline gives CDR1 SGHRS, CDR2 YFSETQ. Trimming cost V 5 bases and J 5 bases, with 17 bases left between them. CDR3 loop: CASSEGLRRDEQYF. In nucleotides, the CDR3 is TGCGCCAGCAGTGAAGGACTGAGACGGGACGAGCAGTACTTC.

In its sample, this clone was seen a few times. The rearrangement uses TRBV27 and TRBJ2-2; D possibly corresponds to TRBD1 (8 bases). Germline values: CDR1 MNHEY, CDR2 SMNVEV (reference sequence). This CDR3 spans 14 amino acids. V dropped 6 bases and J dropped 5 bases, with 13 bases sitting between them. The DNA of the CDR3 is TGTGCCAGCAGACAACAGGGGGGGACCGGGGAGCTGTTTTTT. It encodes CASRQQGGTGELFF.

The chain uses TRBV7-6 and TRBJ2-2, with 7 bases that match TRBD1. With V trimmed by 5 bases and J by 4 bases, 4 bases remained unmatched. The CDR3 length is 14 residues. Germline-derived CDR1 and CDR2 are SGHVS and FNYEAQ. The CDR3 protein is CASSLGQTTGELFF. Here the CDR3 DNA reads TGTGCCAGCAGCCTGGGACAGACCACCGGGGAGCTGTTTTTT.

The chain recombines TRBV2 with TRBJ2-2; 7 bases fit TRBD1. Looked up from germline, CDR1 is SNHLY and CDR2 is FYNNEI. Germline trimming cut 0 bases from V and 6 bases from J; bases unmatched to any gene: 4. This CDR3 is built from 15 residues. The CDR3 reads CASSEAFTGAGELFF. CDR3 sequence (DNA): TGTGCCAGCAGTGAAGCCTTTACAGGGGCCGGGGAGCTGTTTTTT.

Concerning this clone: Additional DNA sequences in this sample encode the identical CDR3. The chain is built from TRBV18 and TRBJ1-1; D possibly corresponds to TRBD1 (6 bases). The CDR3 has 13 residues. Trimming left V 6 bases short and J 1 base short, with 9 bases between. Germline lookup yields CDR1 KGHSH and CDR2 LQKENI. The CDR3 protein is CASSTGPNTEAFF. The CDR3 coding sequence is TGTGCCAGCTCTACAGGGCCGAACACTGAAGCTTTCTTT.

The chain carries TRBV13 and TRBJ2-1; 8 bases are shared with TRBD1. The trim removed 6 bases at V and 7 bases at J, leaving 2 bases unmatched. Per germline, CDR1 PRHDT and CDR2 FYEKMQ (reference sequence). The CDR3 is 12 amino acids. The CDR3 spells CASSQGANEQFF. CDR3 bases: TGTGCCAGCAGTCAGGGGGCGAATGAGCAGTTCTTC.

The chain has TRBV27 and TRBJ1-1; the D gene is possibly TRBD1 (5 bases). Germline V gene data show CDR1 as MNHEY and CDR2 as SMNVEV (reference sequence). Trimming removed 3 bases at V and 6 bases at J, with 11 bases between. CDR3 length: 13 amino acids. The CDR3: CASSFAGRPEAFF. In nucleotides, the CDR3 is TGTGCCAGCAGTTTCGCGGGGCGGCCTGAAGCTTTCTTT.

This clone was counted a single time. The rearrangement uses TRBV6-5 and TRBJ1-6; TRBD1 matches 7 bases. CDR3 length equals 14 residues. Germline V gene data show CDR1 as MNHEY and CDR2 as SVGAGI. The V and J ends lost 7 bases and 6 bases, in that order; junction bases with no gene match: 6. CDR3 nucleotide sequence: TGTGCCAGCAACCCGACAGGGCTTAATTCACCCCTCCACTTT. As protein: CASNPTGLNSPLHF.

The CDR3 nucleotides are TGTGCCAGCAGTTTAATACGGGAGACTGAAGCTTTCTTT. Its protein is CASSLIRETEAFF. The genes are TRBV12-3 or TRBV12-4 and TRBJ1-1; no firm D call. The CDR3 totals 13 residues. Trimming took 2 bases from V and 5 from J, leaving 9 bases between them.

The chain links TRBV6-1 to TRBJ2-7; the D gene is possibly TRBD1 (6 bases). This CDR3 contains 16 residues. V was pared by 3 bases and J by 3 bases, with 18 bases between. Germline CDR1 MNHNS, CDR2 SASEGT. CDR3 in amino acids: CASSETLGTPFYEQYF. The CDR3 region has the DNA TGTGCCAGCAGTGAGACCCTCGGGACACCGTTCTACGAGCAGTACTTC.

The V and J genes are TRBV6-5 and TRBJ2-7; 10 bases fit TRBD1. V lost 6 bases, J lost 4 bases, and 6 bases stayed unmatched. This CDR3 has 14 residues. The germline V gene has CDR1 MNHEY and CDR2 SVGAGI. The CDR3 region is CASSLPGQGYEQYF. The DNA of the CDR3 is TGTGCCAGCAGCCTCCCGGGACAGGGGTACGAGCAGTACTTC.

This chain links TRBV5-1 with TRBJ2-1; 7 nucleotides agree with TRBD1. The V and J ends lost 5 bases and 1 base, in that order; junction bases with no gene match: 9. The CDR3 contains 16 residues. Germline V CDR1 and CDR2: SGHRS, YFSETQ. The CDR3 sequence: CASRSGTVNSYNEQFF. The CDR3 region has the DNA TGCGCCAGCAGATCTGGGACAGTTAATTCCTACAATGAGCAGTTCTTC.

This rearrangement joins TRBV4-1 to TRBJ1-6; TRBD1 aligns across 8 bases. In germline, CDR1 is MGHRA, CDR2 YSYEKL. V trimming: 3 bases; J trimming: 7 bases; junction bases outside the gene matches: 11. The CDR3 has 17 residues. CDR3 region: CASSHWGRGPKNSPLHF. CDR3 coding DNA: TGCGCCAGCAGCCATTGGGGCAGGGGGCCGAAGAATTCACCCCTCCACTTT.

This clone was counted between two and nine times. DNA of the CDR3: TGTGCCAGCAGCAAAGCAAGGACAGGGTACTACGAGCAGTACTTC. This codes for CASSKARTGYYEQYF. The chain has TRBV21-1 and TRBJ2-7; the DNA was not compared with TRBD1, the D call given in the table. TRBV21-1 constitutes a pseudogene. The CDR3 contains 15 residues.

The CDR3 is CASSTRAAQETQYF. As DNA, the CDR3 is TGCGCCAGCAGCACCCGAGCGGCACAAGAGACCCAGTACTTC. This rearrangement joins TRBV5-1 to TRBJ2-5, with D possibly TRBD2 on 5 matching bases. Germline V gives CDR1 SGHRS, CDR2 YFSETQ. CDR3 length equals 14 residues. Trimming cost V 4 bases and J 2 bases, with 12 bases left between them.

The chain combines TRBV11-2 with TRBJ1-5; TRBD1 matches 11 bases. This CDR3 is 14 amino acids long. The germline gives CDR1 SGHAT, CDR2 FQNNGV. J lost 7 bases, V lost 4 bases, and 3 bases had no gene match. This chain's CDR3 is CASSWDRGSQPQHF. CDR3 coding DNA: TGTGCCAGCAGCTGGGACAGGGGGAGCCAGCCCCAGCATTTT.

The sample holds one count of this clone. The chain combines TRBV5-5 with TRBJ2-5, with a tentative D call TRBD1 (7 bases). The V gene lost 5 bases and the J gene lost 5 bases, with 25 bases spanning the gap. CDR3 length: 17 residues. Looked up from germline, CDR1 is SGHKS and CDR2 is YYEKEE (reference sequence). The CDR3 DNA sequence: TGTGCCAGCAGTATTGACAGGGAGGTCCCTTTCGGGGAGACCCAGTACTTC. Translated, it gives CASSIDREVPFGETQYF.

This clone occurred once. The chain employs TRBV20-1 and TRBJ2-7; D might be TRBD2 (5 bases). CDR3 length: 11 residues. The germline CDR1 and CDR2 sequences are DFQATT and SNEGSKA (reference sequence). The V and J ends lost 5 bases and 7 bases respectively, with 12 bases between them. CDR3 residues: CSAVHSGEQYF. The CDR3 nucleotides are TGCAGTGCTGTCCACTCGGGGGAGCAGTACTTC.

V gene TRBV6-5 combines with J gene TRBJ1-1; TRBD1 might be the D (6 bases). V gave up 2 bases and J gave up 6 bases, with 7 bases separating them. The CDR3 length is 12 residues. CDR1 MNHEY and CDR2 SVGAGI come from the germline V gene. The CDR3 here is CASSYGQSEAFF. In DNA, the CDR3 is TGTGCCAGCAGTTACGGACAGTCTGAAGCTTTCTTT.

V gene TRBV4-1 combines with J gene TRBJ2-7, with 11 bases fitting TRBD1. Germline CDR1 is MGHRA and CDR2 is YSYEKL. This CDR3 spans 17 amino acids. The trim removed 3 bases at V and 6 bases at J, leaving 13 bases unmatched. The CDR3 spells CASSQRATGTGGREQYF. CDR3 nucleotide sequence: TGCGCCAGCAGCCAGCGAGCTACCGGGACAGGGGGGCGCGAGCAGTACTTC.

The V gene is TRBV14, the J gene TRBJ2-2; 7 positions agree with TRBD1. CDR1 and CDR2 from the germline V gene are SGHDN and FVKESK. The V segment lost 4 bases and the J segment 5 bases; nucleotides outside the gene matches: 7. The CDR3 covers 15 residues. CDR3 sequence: CASSPGTVRTGELFF. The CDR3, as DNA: TGTGCCAGCAGCCCTGGGACAGTTCGGACCGGGGAGCTGTTTTTT.

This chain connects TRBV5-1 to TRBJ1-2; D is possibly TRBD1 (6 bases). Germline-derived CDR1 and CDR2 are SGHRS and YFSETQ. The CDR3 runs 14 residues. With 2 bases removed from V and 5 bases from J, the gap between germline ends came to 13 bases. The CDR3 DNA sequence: TGCGCCAGCAGCTTTCAGGGGCGCGGGTATGGCTACACCTTC. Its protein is CASSFQGRGYGYTF.

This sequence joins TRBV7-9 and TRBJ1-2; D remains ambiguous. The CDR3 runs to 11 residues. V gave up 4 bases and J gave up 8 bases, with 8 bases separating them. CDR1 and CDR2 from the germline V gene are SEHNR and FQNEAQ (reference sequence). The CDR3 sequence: CASSSSSGYTF. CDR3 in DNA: TGTGCCAGCAGCTCCTCGAGCGGCTACACCTTC. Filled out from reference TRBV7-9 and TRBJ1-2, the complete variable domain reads DTGVSQNPRHKITKRGQNVTFRCDPISEHNRLYWYRQTLGQGPEFLTYFQNEAQLEKSRLLSDRFSAERPKGSFSTLEIQRTEQGDSAMYLCASSSSSGYTFGSGTRLTVV.

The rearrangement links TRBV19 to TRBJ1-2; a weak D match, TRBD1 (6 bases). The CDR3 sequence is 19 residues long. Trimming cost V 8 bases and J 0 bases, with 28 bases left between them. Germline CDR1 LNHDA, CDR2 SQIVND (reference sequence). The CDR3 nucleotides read TGTGCCAGTGGAGTTTCGAAGGAAGGGGACATTAGGACTAACTATGGCTACACCTTC. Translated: CASGVSKEGDIRTNYGYTF.